This TCR beta chain is from a study of blood T cell repertoires in COVID-19. Study in general: The United States, Italy and Spain provided the acute and convalescent COVID-19 samples.

Repertoires were generated with immunoSEQ multiplex PCR, while TCRdb's copy carries only in-frame clones and drops some. The top ten hold about 10% of the sample, which has about 120,000 clones, roughly 80% seen once. From germline, CDR1 is SGHRS and CDR2 YFSETQ. V was shortened by 3 bases and J by 5 bases, with 17 bases between the two germline ends. The CDR3 totals 15 residues. Material: peripheral blood. This sequence originates from a human donor in a cohort sampled during active COVID-19. The chain employs TRBV5-1 and TRBJ1-1, with D possibly being TRBD1 (6 bases). The CDR3 nucleotides are TGCGCCAGCAGCTCACAACCTACAGGGAGAACTGAAGCTTTCTTT. It specifies CASSSQPTGRTEAFF. The full variable domain, completed using reference TRBV5-1 and TRBJ1-1, is KAGVTQTPRYLIKTRGQQVTLSCSPISGHRSVSWYQQTPGQGLQFLFEYFSETQRNKGNFPGRFSGRQFSNSRSEMNVSTLELGDSALYLCASSSQPTGRTEAFFGQGTRLTVV.